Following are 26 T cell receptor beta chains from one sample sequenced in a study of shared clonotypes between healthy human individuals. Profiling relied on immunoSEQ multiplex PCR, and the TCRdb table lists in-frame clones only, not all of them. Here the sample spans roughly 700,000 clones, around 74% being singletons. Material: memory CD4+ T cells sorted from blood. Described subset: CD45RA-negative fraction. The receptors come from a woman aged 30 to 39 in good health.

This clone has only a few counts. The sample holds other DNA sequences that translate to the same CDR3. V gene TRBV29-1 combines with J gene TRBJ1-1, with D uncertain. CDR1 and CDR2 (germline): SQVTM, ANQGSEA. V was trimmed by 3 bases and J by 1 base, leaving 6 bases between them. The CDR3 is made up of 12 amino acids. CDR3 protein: CSVDPGNTEAFF. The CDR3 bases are TGCAGCGTTGATCCCGGGAACACTGAAGCTTTCTTT.

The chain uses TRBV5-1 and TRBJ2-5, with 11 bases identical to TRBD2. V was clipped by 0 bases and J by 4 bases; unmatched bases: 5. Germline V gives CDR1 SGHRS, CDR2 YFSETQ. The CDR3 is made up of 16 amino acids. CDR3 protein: CASSLATGLAGETQYF. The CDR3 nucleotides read TGCGCCAGCAGCTTGGCTACCGGACTAGCGGGAGAGACCCAGTACTTC.

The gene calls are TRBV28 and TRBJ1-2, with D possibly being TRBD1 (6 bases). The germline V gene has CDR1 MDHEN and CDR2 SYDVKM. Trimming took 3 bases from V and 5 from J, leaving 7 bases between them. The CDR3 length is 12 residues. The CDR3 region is CASSFTGYGYTF. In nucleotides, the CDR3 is TGTGCCAGCAGTTTCACAGGGTATGGCTACACCTTC.

The CDR3 DNA reads as TGTGCCAGCAGTTTACTAGCGGGAGGTTACAATGAGCAGTTCTTC. Translated: CASSLLAGGYNEQFF. This chain uses TRBV6-1 with TRBJ2-1; 12 nucleotides line up with TRBD2. V lost 5 bases to trimming and J lost 4 bases; unmatched junction nucleotides: 3. This CDR3 is built from 15 residues. CDR1 MNHNS and CDR2 SASEGT come from the germline V gene.

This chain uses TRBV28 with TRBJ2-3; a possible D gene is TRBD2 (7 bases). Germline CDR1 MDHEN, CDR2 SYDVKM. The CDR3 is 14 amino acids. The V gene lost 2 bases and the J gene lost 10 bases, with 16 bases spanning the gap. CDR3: CASSLGGGGLAQYF. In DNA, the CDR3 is TGTGCCAGCAGTTTAGGTGGGGGGGGCCTGGCGCAGTATTTT.

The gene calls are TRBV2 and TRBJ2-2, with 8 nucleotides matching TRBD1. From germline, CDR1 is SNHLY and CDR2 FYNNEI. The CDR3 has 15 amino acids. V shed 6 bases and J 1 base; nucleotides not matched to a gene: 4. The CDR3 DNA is TGTGCCAGCAGGTCGGGGACAGGGAACACCGGGGAGCTGTTTTTT. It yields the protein CASRSGTGNTGELFF.

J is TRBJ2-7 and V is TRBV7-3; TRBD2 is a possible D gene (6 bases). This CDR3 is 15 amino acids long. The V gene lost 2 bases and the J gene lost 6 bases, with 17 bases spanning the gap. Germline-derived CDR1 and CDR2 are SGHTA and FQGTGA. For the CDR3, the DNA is TGTGCCAGCAGCTTAGTGGACGGGAGACTGGGCGAGCAGTACTTC. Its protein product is CASSLVDGRLGEQYF.

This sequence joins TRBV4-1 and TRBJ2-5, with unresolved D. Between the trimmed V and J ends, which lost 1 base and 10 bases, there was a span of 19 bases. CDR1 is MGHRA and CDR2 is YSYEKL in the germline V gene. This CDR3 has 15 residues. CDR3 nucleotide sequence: TGCGCCAGCAGCCAAGCACGGGTCACAGAGAGCGTCCAGTACTTC. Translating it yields CASSQARVTESVQYF.

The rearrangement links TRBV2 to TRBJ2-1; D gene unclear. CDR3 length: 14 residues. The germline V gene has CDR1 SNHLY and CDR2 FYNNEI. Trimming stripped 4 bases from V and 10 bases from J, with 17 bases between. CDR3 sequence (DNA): TGTGCCAGCAGTGTTAGTTGGTGGATTGGCGAGCAGTTCTTC. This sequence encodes CASSVSWWIGEQFF.

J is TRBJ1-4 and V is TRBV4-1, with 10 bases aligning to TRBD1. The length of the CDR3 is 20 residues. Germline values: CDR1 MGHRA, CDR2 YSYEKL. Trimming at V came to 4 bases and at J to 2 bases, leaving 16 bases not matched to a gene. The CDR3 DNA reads TGCGCCAGCAGCCTCCGCCCCCTCGGGACAGGGGAGGGTACTAATGAAAAACTGTTTTTT. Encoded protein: CASSLRPLGTGEGTNEKLFF.

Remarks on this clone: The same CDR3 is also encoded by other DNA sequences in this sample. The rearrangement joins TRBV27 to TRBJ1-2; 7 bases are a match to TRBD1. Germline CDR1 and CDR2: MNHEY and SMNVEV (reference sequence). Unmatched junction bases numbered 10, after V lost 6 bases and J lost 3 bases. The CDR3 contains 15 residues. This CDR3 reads CASSLQGDSHYGYTF. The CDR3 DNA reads TGTGCCAGCAGCCTTCAAGGGGACAGCCACTATGGCTACACCTTC.

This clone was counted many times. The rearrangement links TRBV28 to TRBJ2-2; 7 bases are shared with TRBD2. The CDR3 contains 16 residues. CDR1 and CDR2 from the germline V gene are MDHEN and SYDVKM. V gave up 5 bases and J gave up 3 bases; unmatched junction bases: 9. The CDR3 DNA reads TGTGCCAGCAGTCAGGCGACTAGCACCGACACCGGGGAGCTGTTTTTT. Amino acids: CASSQATSTDTGELFF.

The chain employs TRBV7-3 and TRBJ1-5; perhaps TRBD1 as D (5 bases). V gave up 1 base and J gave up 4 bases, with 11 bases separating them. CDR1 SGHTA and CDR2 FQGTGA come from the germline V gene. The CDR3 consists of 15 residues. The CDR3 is CASSLRWDWNQPQHF. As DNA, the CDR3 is TGTGCCAGCAGCTTAAGATGGGACTGGAATCAGCCCCAGCATTTT.

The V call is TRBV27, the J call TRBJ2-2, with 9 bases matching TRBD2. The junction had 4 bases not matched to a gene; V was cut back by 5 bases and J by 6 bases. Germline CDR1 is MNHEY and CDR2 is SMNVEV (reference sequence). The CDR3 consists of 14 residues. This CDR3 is CASSPQREAGELFF. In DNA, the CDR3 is TGTGCCAGCAGTCCCCAGCGGGAGGCCGGGGAGCTGTTTTTT.

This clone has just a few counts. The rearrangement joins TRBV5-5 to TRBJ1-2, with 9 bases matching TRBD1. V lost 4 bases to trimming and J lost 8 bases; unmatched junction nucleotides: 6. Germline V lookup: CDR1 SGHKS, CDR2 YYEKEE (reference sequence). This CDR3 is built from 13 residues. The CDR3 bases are TGTGCCAGCAGCGGAGGACAGGGGAAGGGCTACACCTTC. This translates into CASSGGQGKGYTF.

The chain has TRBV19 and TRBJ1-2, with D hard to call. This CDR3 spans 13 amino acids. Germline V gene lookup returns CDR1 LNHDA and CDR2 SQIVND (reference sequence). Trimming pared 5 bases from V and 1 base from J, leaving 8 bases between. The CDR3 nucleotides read TGTGCCAGTAGTGTACAGATTAACTATGGCTACACCTTC. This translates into CASSVQINYGYTF.

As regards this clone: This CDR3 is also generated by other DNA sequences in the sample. The chain's CDR3 is CASSLVGTNTGELFF. The CDR3 DNA follows: TGCGCCAGCAGCCTAGTAGGGACGAACACCGGGGAGCTGTTTTTT. V gene TRBV5-1 combines with J gene TRBJ2-2, with no clear D. This CDR3 region has 15 residues. V gave up 4 bases and J gave up 0 bases, with 10 bases separating them. Germline values: CDR1 SGHRS, CDR2 YFSETQ.

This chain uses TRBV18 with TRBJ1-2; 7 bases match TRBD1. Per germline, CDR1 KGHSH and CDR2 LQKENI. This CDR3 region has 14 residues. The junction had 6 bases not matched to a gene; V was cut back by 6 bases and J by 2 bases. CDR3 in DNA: TGTGCCAGCTCGGCGGACAGGAGAAACTATGGCTACACCTTC. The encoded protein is CASSADRRNYGYTF.

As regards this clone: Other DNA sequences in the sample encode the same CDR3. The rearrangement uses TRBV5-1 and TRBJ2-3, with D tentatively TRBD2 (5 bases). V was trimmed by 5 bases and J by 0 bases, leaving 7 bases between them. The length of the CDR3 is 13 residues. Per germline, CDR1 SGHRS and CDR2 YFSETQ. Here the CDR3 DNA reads TGCGCCAGCAGTCCGGGGAGCACAGATACGCAGTATTTT. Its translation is CASSPGSTDTQYF.

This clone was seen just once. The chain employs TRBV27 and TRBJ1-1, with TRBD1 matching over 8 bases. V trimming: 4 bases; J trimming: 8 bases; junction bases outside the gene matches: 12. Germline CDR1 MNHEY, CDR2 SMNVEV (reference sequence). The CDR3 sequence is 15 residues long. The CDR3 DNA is TGTGCCAGCAGTTCTCGGACAGGGAGGGTGGCAGAAGCTTTCTTT. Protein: CASSSRTGRVAEAFF.

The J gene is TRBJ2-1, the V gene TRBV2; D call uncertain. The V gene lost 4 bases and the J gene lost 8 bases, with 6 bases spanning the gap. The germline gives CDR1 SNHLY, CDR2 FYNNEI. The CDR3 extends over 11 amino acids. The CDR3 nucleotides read TGTGCCAGCAGTGTTATCTATGAGCAGTTCTTC. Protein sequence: CASSVIYEQFF.

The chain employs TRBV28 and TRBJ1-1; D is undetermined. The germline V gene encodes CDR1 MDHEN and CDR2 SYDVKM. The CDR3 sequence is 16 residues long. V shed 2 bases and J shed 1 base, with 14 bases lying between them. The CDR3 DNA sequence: TGTGCCAGCAGTTTAGTGTTGGGTTCCCAGAACACTGAAGCTTTCTTT. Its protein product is CASSLVLGSQNTEAFF. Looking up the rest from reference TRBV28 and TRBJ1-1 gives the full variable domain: DVKVTQSSRYLVKRTGEKVFLECVQDMDHENMFWYRQDPGLGLRLIYFSYDVKMKEKGDIPEGYSVSREKKERFSLILESASTNQTSMYLCASSLVLGSQNTEAFFGQGTRLTVV.

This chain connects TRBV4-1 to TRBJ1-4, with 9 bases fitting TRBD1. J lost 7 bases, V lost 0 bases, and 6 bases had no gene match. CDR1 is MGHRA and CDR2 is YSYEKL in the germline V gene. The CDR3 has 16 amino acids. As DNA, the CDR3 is TGCGCCAGCAGCCAAGAAACAGGGGGCTCGAGTGAAAAACTGTTTTTT. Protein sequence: CASSQETGGSSEKLFF.

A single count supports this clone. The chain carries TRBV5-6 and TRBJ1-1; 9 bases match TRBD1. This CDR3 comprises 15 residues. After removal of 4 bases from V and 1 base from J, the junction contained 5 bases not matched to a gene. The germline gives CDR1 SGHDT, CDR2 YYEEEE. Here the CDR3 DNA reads TGTGCCAGCAGCCGCCGGGACAGGGAGAACACTGAAGCTTTCTTT. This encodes CASSRRDRENTEAFF.

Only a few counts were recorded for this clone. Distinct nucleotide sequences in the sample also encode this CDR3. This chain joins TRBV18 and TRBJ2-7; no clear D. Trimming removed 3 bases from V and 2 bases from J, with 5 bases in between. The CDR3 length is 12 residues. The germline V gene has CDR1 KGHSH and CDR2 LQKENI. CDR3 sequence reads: CASSPGTYEQYF. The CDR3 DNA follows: TGTGCCAGCTCACCGGGAACCTACGAGCAGTACTTC. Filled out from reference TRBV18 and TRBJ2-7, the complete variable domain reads NAGVMQNPRHLVRRRGQEARLRCSPMKGHSHVYWYRQLPEEGLKFMVYLQKENIIDESGMPKERFSAEFPKEGPSILRIQQVVRGDSAAYFCASSPGTYEQYFGPGTRLTVT.

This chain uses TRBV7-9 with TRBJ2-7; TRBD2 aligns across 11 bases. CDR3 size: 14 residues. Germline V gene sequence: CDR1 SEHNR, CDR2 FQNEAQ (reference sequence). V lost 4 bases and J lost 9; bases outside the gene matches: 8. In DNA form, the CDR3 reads TGTGCCAGCAGCTCTAGCGGGAGGACCTTAAGGCAGTACTTC. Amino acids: CASSSSGRTLRQYF.